The rows below give T cell receptor beta chains drawn from one sample of a study of cytomegalovirus exposure and HLA in healthy donors. Sequenced by immunoSEQ multiplex PCR; TCRdb stores in-frame clones only, minus some. The table has about 200,000 clones, 82% seen once. The material sequenced was PBMCs. The receptors shown here come from a boy aged 2 to 9 in good health and CMV-seronegative. CDR3s include the opening cysteine and the closing phenylalanine or tryptophan. Each record gives: V gene, D gene, J gene, clone size, CDR3 protein, CDR3 DNA. A D gene is named only where the DNA matches it firmly. The size field is filled for only some rows; it gives once, few, many or a size class.

v_call: TRBV2; d_call: TRBD2; j_call: TRBJ2-5; clone_size: .; cdr3_aa: CASRPSGGRPVGGTQYF; cdr3_nt: TGTGCCAGCAGGCCTAGCGGGGGGCGCCCGGTTGGGGGGACCCAGTACTTC
v_call: TRBV10-3; d_call: TRBD1; j_call: TRBJ2-2; clone_size: few; cdr3_aa: CAIRGATGTGSTGELFF; cdr3_nt: TGTGCCATCCGGGGGGCCACCGGGACAGGGAGCACCGGGGAGCTGTTTTTT
v_call: TRBV5-4; d_call: .; j_call: TRBJ2-7; clone_size: few; cdr3_aa: CASSLAQGTPPHEQYF; cdr3_nt: TGTGCCAGCAGCTTGGCGCAGGGAACCCCTCCCCACGAGCAGTACTTC
v_call: TRBV29-1; d_call: TRBD1; j_call: TRBJ1-1; clone_size: .; cdr3_aa: CSVHRGLTNTEAFF; cdr3_nt: TGCAGCGTCCACAGGGGCCTAACGAACACTGAAGCTTTCTTT
v_call: TRBV7-2; d_call: TRBD1; j_call: TRBJ2-3; clone_size: .; cdr3_aa: CASSSTGGLTDTQYF; cdr3_nt: TGTGCCAGCAGCTCCACAGGGGGCTTGACAGATACGCAGTATTTT
v_call: TRBV7-2; d_call: TRBD1; j_call: TRBJ1-2; clone_size: once; cdr3_aa: CASSSRQGGGYTF; cdr3_nt: TGTGCCAGCAGCTCCAGACAGGGTGGTGGCTACACCTTC
v_call: TRBV4-2; d_call: .; j_call: TRBJ2-7; clone_size: few; cdr3_aa: CASSQDPGTEQYF; cdr3_nt: TGTGCCAGCAGCCAAGATCCTGGGACAGAGCAGTACTTC
v_call: TRBV7-2; d_call: TRBD1; j_call: TRBJ2-7; clone_size: .; cdr3_aa: CASSLGQGGHEQYF; cdr3_nt: TGTGCCAGCAGCTTAGGGCAAGGGGGCCACGAGCAGTACTTC
v_call: TRBV30; d_call: .; j_call: TRBJ1-3; clone_size: .; cdr3_aa: CAWGHHPSGNTIYF; cdr3_nt: TGTGCCTGGGGACATCACCCCTCTGGAAACACCATATATTTT
v_call: TRBV15; d_call: TRBD1; j_call: TRBJ1-5; clone_size: .; cdr3_aa: CATSDRVNQPQHF; cdr3_nt: TGTGCCACAAGCGACAGGGTCAATCAGCCCCAGCATTTT
v_call: TRBV4-1; d_call: .; j_call: TRBJ2-1; clone_size: .; cdr3_aa: CASSQAPDREGFF; cdr3_nt: TGCGCCAGCAGCCAAGCCCCGGACAGGGAGGGGTTCTTC
v_call: TRBV7-3; d_call: .; j_call: TRBJ1-1; clone_size: .; cdr3_aa: CASSLSGAGTEAFF; cdr3_nt: TGTGCCAGCAGCTTAAGCGGGGCGGGTACTGAAGCTTTCTTT
v_call: TRBV5-4; d_call: .; j_call: TRBJ1-2; clone_size: .; cdr3_aa: CASSRATAVYGYTF; cdr3_nt: TGTGCCAGCAGCCGGGCGACAGCTGTCTATGGCTACACCTTC
v_call: TRBV4-3; d_call: .; j_call: TRBJ1-2; clone_size: .; cdr3_aa: CASSQDGIRTYGYTF; cdr3_nt: TGCGCCAGCAGCCAAGACGGCATACGGACATATGGCTACACCTTC
v_call: TRBV2; d_call: TRBD1; j_call: TRBJ2-1; clone_size: .; cdr3_aa: CASRSGQGAYNEQFF; cdr3_nt: TGTGCCAGCCGATCAGGGCAGGGGGCCTACAATGAGCAGTTCTTC
v_call: TRBV7-9; d_call: .; j_call: TRBJ1-1; clone_size: .; cdr3_aa: CASSLAGQAPETEAFF; cdr3_nt: TGTGCCAGCAGCTTAGCGGGGCAGGCCCCCGAAACTGAAGCTTTCTTT
v_call: TRBV7-2; d_call: .; j_call: TRBJ1-5; clone_size: .; cdr3_aa: CASSGTGRQPQHF; cdr3_nt: TGTGCCAGCAGCGGCACAGGTCGTCAGCCCCAGCATTTT
v_call: TRBV7-2; d_call: .; j_call: TRBJ1-1; clone_size: .; cdr3_aa: CASSLRQGPLNTEAFF; cdr3_nt: TGTGCCAGCAGCTTACGGCAGGGTCCGTTGAACACTGAAGCTTTCTTT
v_call: TRBV18; d_call: TRBD2; j_call: TRBJ2-1; clone_size: few; cdr3_aa: CASSPTSGGAEDEQFF; cdr3_nt: TGTGCCAGCTCACCTACTAGCGGGGGGGCCGAGGATGAGCAGTTCTTC
v_call: TRBV4-2; d_call: .; j_call: TRBJ2-5; clone_size: .; cdr3_aa: CASSQDRGLLQETQYF; cdr3_nt: TGTGCCAGCAGCCAAGATAGAGGACTGCTCCAAGAGACCCAGTACTTC
v_call: TRBV18; d_call: TRBD1; j_call: TRBJ1-4; clone_size: .; cdr3_aa: CASSSTGFGEKLFF; cdr3_nt: TGTGCCAGCTCATCGACAGGGTTTGGCGAAAAACTGTTTTTT
v_call: TRBV7-2; d_call: .; j_call: TRBJ1-1; clone_size: .; cdr3_aa: CASSLGLGVGYEAFF; cdr3_nt: TGTGCCAGCAGCTTAGGTCTTGGAGTCGGGTACGAAGCTTTCTTT
v_call: TRBV7-9; d_call: .; j_call: TRBJ2-7; clone_size: .; cdr3_aa: CASSLVGVRGHEQYF; cdr3_nt: TGTGCCAGCAGCTTAGTCGGCGTCAGGGGCCACGAGCAGTACTTC
v_call: TRBV6-5; d_call: .; j_call: TRBJ1-3; clone_size: .; cdr3_aa: CASSPGGAGNTIYF; cdr3_nt: TGTGCCAGCAGTCCTGGGGGGGCTGGAAACACCATATATTTT